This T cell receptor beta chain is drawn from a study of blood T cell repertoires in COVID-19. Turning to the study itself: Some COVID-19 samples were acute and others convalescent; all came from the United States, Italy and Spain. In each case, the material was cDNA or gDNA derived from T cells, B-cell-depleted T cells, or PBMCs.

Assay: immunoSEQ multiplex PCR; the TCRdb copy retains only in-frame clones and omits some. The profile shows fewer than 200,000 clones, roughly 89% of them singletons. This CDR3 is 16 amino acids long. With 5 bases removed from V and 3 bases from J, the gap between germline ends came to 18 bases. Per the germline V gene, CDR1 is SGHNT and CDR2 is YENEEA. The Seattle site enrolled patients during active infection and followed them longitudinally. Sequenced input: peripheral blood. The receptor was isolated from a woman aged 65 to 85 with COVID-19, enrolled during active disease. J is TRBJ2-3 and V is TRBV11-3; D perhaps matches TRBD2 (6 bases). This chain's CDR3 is CASSISGGRVTDTQYF. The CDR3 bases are TGTGCCAGCAGCATCTCTGGGGGGAGAGTGACAGATACGCAGTATTTT.